The rows below give T cell receptor beta chains drawn from one sample of a study of blood T cell repertoires in COVID-19. The assay was immunoSEQ multiplex PCR, and TCRdb's table has in-frame clones only and misses some. The table records some 50,000 clones, about nine tenths of them present only once. The sequencing sample was made of peripheral blood. Receptor source: a man between 50 and 59 years old with active COVID-19. Each CDR3 is given with its conserved first and last residue. The D gene is left open where the match is weak.

TRBD1 | TRBJ2-2 | TRBV7-9 | CASSPWTGSGTGELFF
. | TRBJ2-5 | TRBV12-3/TRBV12-4 | CASSFGETQYF
TRBD1 | TRBJ1-2 | TRBV27 | CASRERRGNGYTF
TRBD1 | TRBJ2-5 | TRBV5-1 | CASSFTTGSETQYF
. | TRBJ1-5 | TRBV6-5 | CASRHQGGGNQPQHF
TRBD2 | TRBJ2-3 | TRBV4-3 | CASSQALAGRRDTQYF
. | TRBJ2-7 | TRBV6-2/TRBV6-3 | CASSYGGPYEQYF
. | TRBJ2-7 | TRBV5-1 | CASSLQGSYEQYF
. | TRBJ1-4 | TRBV5-1 | CASSLPLGGDEKLFF
. | TRBJ1-1 | TRBV10-2 | CASRPVDSRNTEAFF
TRBD1 | TRBJ1-1 | TRBV7-8 | CASSPGQGDTEAFF
. | TRBJ1-3 | TRBV4-1 | CASSQVGSSSGNTIYF
TRBD1 | TRBJ1-2 | TRBV10-3 | CAISESSSWDRVVEGYTF
TRBD2 | TRBJ2-3 | TRBV2 | CASSGQRGGGTSGLFTDTQYF
TRBD1 | TRBJ2-3 | TRBV11-2 | CASSFGQGFSDTQYF
TRBD1 | TRBJ1-2 | TRBV28 | CASSLSGGGYTF
. | TRBJ1-2 | TRBV12-3/TRBV12-4 | CASSIGDINGYTF
. | TRBJ2-2 | TRBV21-1 | CASSKGGGGRTGELFF
TRBD1 | TRBJ2-4 | TRBV11-2 | CASSFQGAGNIQYF
. | TRBJ1-1 | TRBV9 | CASSVGLRLKNTEAFF
TRBD1 | TRBJ1-5 | TRBV5-8 | CASSGGQGLSLTQPQHF
. | TRBJ2-7 | TRBV9 | CASSLRDTPSYEQYF
TRBD1 | TRBJ1-2 | TRBV5-8 | CASSSGTGPSYGYTF
. | TRBJ1-3 | TRBV27 | CASSSSTEGNTIYF
. | TRBJ2-3 | TRBV6-1 | CASSDLNTDTQYF
TRBD1 | TRBJ2-1 | TRBV6-5 | CASKQQGAGNEQFF
TRBD1 | TRBJ2-3 | TRBV11-3 | CASSLVGTGGLDTQYF
. | TRBJ1-6 | TRBV5-4 | CASSLGVRGAGDSPLHF
. | TRBJ2-5 | TRBV25-1 | CASSEIEDQETQYF
TRBD2 | TRBJ2-3 | TRBV20-1 | CSASSTSGRADTQYF
. | TRBJ2-1 | TRBV3-1/TRBV3-2 | CASSQDSWTVAEFF
TRBD2 | TRBJ2-2 | TRBV9 | CASRSGGADTGELFF
TRBD1 | TRBJ1-1 | TRBV19 | CASSIDTTGATLRDTEAFF
. | TRBJ1-1 | TRBV5-1 | CASSLVEGLSGTEAFF
. | TRBJ2-5 | TRBV30 | CAWSVAFQETQYF
TRBD1 | TRBJ2-7 | TRBV7-9 | CASSLNIGTGRVRYEQYF
. | TRBJ1-1 | TRBV18 | CASSHTIQAMNTEAFF
TRBD1 | TRBJ1-3 | TRBV5-1 | CASSWGTGDSGNTIYF
. | TRBJ1-5 | TRBV11-3 | CASSLQYQPQHF
. | TRBJ2-7 | TRBV28 | CASSLGRRRDYEQYF
. | TRBJ2-1 | TRBV11-3 | CASSLASGLASYNEQFF
TRBD2 | TRBJ2-7 | TRBV6-6 | CASSSSGRIYEQYF
. | TRBJ2-2 | TRBV5-5 | CASTHLQGTTGELFF
. | TRBJ1-1 | TRBV5-4 | CASRPAVRAATEAFF
TRBD1 | TRBJ1-1 | TRBV3-1/TRBV3-2 | CASSLTGVGTEAFF
. | TRBJ1-4 | TRBV3-1/TRBV3-2 | CASSLTGEKLFF
. | TRBJ1-1 | TRBV3-1/TRBV3-2 | CASTLRGDAEAFF
TRBD1 | TRBJ2-1 | TRBV6-6 | CASSQFQGAEQFF
. | TRBJ1-6 | TRBV6-5 | CASSYRGVLDNSPLHF
. | TRBJ2-2 | TRBV5-5 | CASSLRGNTGELFF
. | TRBJ1-1 | TRBV6-5 | CASSYSGTMNTEAFF
. | TRBJ2-3 | TRBV30 | CAWEPGESGTQYF
TRBD1 | TRBJ1-5 | TRBV28 | CASSLTGALYSNQPQHF